This TCR beta chain was retrieved from a study of CD8+ T cells in alopecia areata. Extraction of RNA preceded its reverse transcription into cDNA, which served as the sequencing template. Using immunoSEQ multiplex PCR, the repertoire was profiled, and TCRdb retains in-frame clones only, with some absent. The data show 100,000 to 150,000 clones, around 61% seen once. A remark on this clone: The antigen remains unidentified.

The CDR3 extends over 13 amino acids. The V segment lost 4 bases and the J segment 5 bases; nucleotides outside the gene matches: 4. Germline V gene lookup returns CDR1 SQVTM and CDR2 ANQGSEA. Broader study findings: In scalp samples, resident alphabeta T cells of normal skin are also sequenced.

Sequenced material: CD4+ T cells sorted from blood. This sequence joins TRBV29-1 and TRBJ2-5, with 10 bases that match TRBD1. This sequence originates from a human donor in good health. CDR3 region: CSVGQGAMETQYF. The CDR3 DNA sequence: TGCAGCGTTGGACAGGGGGCAATGGAGACCCAGTACTTC.